These 27 T cell receptor beta chains originate from one sample sequenced in a study of T cells after yellow fever vaccination. TCRdb called the 5' RACE reads again in MiXCR, with one record for every CDR3 protein. The sample comprises roughly 340,000 distinct CDR3 sequences, over 8% of which are singletons, and about a sixth rests with the top ten. This specimen consisted of PBMCs, obtained on the day of the first yellow fever vaccination. The receptors were sampled from a man between 18 and 29 years old who received the YFV17D yellow fever vaccine.

This clonotype was seen a few times. The J gene is TRBJ2-5, the V gene TRBV11-2; no reliable D call. The V gene's germline CDR1 is SGHAT and CDR2 FQNNGV. This CDR3 has 14 residues. Trimming left V 2 bases short and J 5 bases short, with 12 bases between. CDR3 residues: CASSLIPSPETQYF. The CDR3 DNA reads TGTGCCAGCAGCTTAATTCCGTCCCCCGAGACCCAGTACTTC.

This clonotype was observed a handful of times. The chain has TRBV24-1 and TRBJ2-3; the D call may be TRBD1 or TRBD2 (6 bases each). Trimming stripped 7 bases from V and 0 bases from J, with 16 bases between. The CDR3 is made up of 16 amino acids. Germline lookup yields CDR1 KGHDR and CDR2 SFDVKD. The CDR3 DNA follows: TGTGCCACCAGCCCGGGGGCGCGGTCTAGCACAGATACGCAGTATTTT. Its protein product is CATSPGARSSTDTQYF.

This clonotype has ten or more counts. J is TRBJ1-1 and V is TRBV12-3 or TRBV12-4; possibly TRBD1 for D (5 bases). V was shortened by 2 bases and J by 6 bases, with 13 bases between the two germline ends. CDR3 length: 14 amino acids. CDR3 loop: CASSLFPGDAEAFF. In nucleotides, the CDR3 is TGTGCCAGCAGTTTATTCCCGGGGGACGCTGAAGCTTTCTTT.

This clonotype was recorded many times. The chain couples TRBV3-1 to TRBJ2-3; the match to TRBD2 covers 7 bases. CDR3 size: 18 residues. The V segment lost 5 bases and the J segment 2 bases; nucleotides outside the gene matches: 16. Germline V gives CDR1 LGHDT, CDR2 YNNKEL (reference sequence). CDR3 residues: CASSGFGGEGSPTDTQYF. The CDR3 DNA follows: TGTGCCAGCAGCGGGTTTGGTGGGGAGGGATCACCCACAGATACGCAGTATTTT.

This clonotype came up a few times. This chain links TRBV18 with TRBJ2-6; a weak D match, TRBD1 (5 bases). Trimming pared 3 bases from V and 0 bases from J, leaving 15 bases between. The CDR3 has 18 amino acids. Germline V lookup: CDR1 KGHSH, CDR2 LQKENI. CDR3 bases: TGTGCCAGCTCACCGACAGTCGGGTCAAGCTCTGGGGCCAACGTCCTGACTTTC. Translation: CASSPTVGSSSGANVLTF.

The J gene is TRBJ2-1, the V gene TRBV27; D possibly corresponds to TRBD2 (5 bases). The V gene's germline CDR1 is MNHEY and CDR2 SMNVEV (reference sequence). The CDR3 spans 14 residues. Between the trimmed V and J ends, which lost 8 bases and 6 bases, there was a span of 17 bases. CDR3 region: CASSPRGSRNEQFF. In nucleotides, the CDR3 is TGTGCCAGCTCACCTCGGGGATCCCGCAATGAGCAGTTCTTC.

This clonotype has a handful of counts. V gene TRBV6-1 combines with J gene TRBJ2-3; D possibly matches TRBD1 or TRBD2 (5 bases each). The CDR3 loop spans 15 amino acids. Germline V gene lookup returns CDR1 MNHNS and CDR2 SASEGT. V lost 7 bases and J 1 base, leaving 15 bases between the germline ends. The CDR3 region has the DNA TGTGCCAGCACCGATCCGGGACGGGGCACAGATACGCAGTATTTT. It codes for CASTDPGRGTDTQYF.

This clonotype occurred a few times. The chain has TRBV7-2 and TRBJ1-2; 8 bases are a match to TRBD1. The CDR3 loop spans 14 amino acids. The V and J ends lost 5 bases and 6 bases, in that order; junction bases with no gene match: 8. Germline CDR1 reads SGHTA; CDR2 reads FQGNSA. The CDR3 region is CASSDPGGGNGYTF. The CDR3 DNA reads as TGTGCCAGCAGCGACCCAGGGGGCGGGAATGGCTACACCTTC.

This sequence joins TRBV25-1 and TRBJ1-2, with D maybe TRBD1 (5 bases). V was clipped by 2 bases and J by 6 bases, with 10 bases between them. Germline V lookup: CDR1 MGHDK, CDR2 SYGVNS. The CDR3 totals 13 residues. CDR3 amino acids: CASSEAGRNGYTF. CDR3 DNA: TGTGCCAGCAGTGAAGCAGGGCGAAATGGCTACACCTTC.

This clonotype was seen a few times. The chain employs TRBV4-1 and TRBJ2-7, with D possibly matching TRBD1 (6 bases). Trimming removed 1 base at V and 0 bases at J, with 10 bases between. Germline V gene lookup returns CDR1 MGHRA and CDR2 YSYEKL. The CDR3 has 15 amino acids. The DNA for the CDR3 is TGCGCCAGCAGCCAAGGTGGACAGAGCTCCTACGAGCAGTACTTC. It yields the protein CASSQGGQSSYEQYF.

The V gene is TRBV4-1, the J gene TRBJ2-3, with 7 positions matching TRBD2. The CDR3 extends over 16 amino acids. J gave up 5 bases and V 1 base, and 9 bases lay outside the gene matches. CDR1 is MGHRA and CDR2 is YSYEKL in the germline V gene. For the CDR3, the DNA is TGCGCCAGCAGCCAAGTCGTGGGCAGGGAGGGAGATACGCAGTATTTT. It codes for CASSQVVGREGDTQYF.

This clonotype was counted a few times. The chain employs TRBV20-1 and TRBJ2-2; D is perhaps TRBD2 (7 bases). The V end lost 3 bases, the J end lost 1 base, and 12 bases lay between the germline ends. This CDR3 is 15 amino acids long. Germline V CDR1 and CDR2: DFQATT, SNEGSKA (reference sequence). The CDR3: CSARGGAWNTGELFF. Here the CDR3 DNA reads TGCAGTGCTAGGGGGGGGGCCTGGAACACCGGGGAGCTGTTTTTT.

The chain carries TRBV10-2 and TRBJ2-2, with a possible D match to TRBD2 (6 bases). With 3 bases removed from V and 3 bases from J, the gap between germline ends came to 8 bases. The CDR3 runs 14 residues. The germline V gene encodes CDR1 WSHSY and CDR2 SAAADI. The CDR3 reads CASSDWGDTGELFF. The CDR3 nucleotides are TGCGCCAGCAGTGATTGGGGGGACACCGGGGAGCTGTTTTTT.

This clonotype was picked up a small number of times. The chain recombines TRBV12-3 or TRBV12-4 with TRBJ1-5; D perhaps matches TRBD1 (6 bases). With 6 bases removed from V and 3 bases from J, the gap between germline ends came to 12 bases. CDR3 length equals 14 residues. The CDR3 DNA sequence: TGTGCCAGCAGACAAGGACAGAACAATCAGCCCCAGCATTTT. Protein: CASRQGQNNQPQHF.

The J gene is TRBJ2-5, the V gene TRBV4-2; D unresolved. Germline V gene data show CDR1 as LGHNA and CDR2 as YNFKEQ. The CDR3 is 13 residues long. The ends were cut back, 2 bases at V and 5 bases at J, with 9 bases in the middle. The CDR3 loop is CASSQNLPETQYF. CDR3 nucleotides: TGTGCCAGCAGCCAAAACCTCCCGGAGACCCAGTACTTC.

This rearrangement joins TRBV6-1 to TRBJ1-5; D uncertain. Trimming took 5 bases from V and 8 from J, leaving 13 bases between them. CDR1 and CDR2 (germline): MNHNS, SASEGT. The CDR3 covers 13 residues. This chain's CDR3 is CASSIGLREPQHF. For the CDR3, the DNA is TGTGCCAGCAGTATTGGGTTGAGAGAGCCCCAGCATTTT.

The chain recombines TRBV28 with TRBJ2-1; TRBD1 matches at 7 bases. This CDR3 comprises 13 residues. Germline V gives CDR1 MDHEN, CDR2 SYDVKM. V dropped 6 bases and J dropped 5; count of bases not matched to a gene: 4. The DNA of the CDR3 is TGTGCCAGCAGATCTACAGGGGACAATGAGCAGTTCTTC. Translating it yields CASRSTGDNEQFF. Supplemented by reference TRBV28 and TRBJ2-1, the full variable domain reads DVKVTQSSRYLVKRTGEKVFLECVQDMDHENMFWYRQDPGLGLRLIYFSYDVKMKEKGDIPEGYSVSREKKERFSLILESASTNQTSMYLCASRSTGDNEQFFGPGTRLTVL.

In this sample, this clonotype turned up many times. The chain combines TRBV27 with TRBJ1-6; D not certain. Germline lookup yields CDR1 MNHEY and CDR2 SMNVEV (reference sequence). The CDR3 has 15 amino acids. V was cut by 3 bases and J by 9 bases, with 15 bases left in between. CDR3 amino acids: CASSFYGMGGSPLHF. CDR3 nucleotide sequence: TGTGCCAGCAGTTTCTACGGGATGGGTGGTTCACCCCTCCACTTT.

Note on this clonotype: Relative to the germline gene, one junction end is altered; a read error may explain this. This sequence joins TRBV12-3 or TRBV12-4 and TRBJ1-1; the D gene is possibly TRBD1 (5 bases). This CDR3 comprises 14 residues. The CDR3 region has the DNA TGTGCCACCAGTTTAGTTAGGGGGAACACTGAAGCTTTCTTT. Amino acid sequence: CATSLVRGNTEAFF.

Many counts were recorded for this clonotype. The chain couples TRBV6-5 to TRBJ2-1; D not resolved. From germline, CDR1 is MNHEY and CDR2 SVGAGI. The CDR3 has 16 amino acids. V was clipped by 4 bases and J by 7 bases, with 20 bases between them. CDR3 region: CASSSNSVPPRNEQFF. The CDR3 nucleotides read TGTGCCAGCAGTTCCAATAGTGTCCCTCCTCGGAATGAGCAGTTCTTC.

This clonotype was found a few times. The chain combines TRBV27 with TRBJ1-2; 7 bases fit TRBD1. J lost 4 bases, V lost 5 bases, and 4 bases had no gene match. Germline-derived CDR1 and CDR2 are MNHEY and SMNVEV (reference sequence). This CDR3 is 13 amino acids long. The CDR3 nucleotides read TGTGCCAGCAGTCCCGACAGGGCCTATGGCTACACCTTC. It encodes CASSPDRAYGYTF.

The CDR3 here is CASSLGGSGTDTQYF. CDR3 DNA: TGCGCCAGCAGCTTGGGGGGCTCTGGCACAGATACGCAGTATTTT. The V gene is TRBV5-1, the J gene TRBJ2-3; TRBD1 might be the D (5 bases). CDR3 length equals 15 residues. Trimming stripped 0 bases from V and 1 base from J, with 9 bases between. Germline lookup yields CDR1 SGHRS and CDR2 YFSETQ.

This clonotype was counted only a few times. This rearrangement joins TRBV20-1 to TRBJ2-7, with 8 bases matching TRBD1. Germline loops: CDR1 DFQATT, CDR2 SNEGSKA (reference sequence). V lost 2 bases to trimming and J lost 3 bases; unmatched junction nucleotides: 6. The CDR3 is 14 amino acids. CDR3 loop: CSARTNDRGYEQYF. The CDR3, as DNA: TGCAGTGCTAGAACCAATGACAGGGGCTACGAGCAGTACTTC.

This sequence joins TRBV5-6 and TRBJ2-3, with D possibly being TRBD2 (5 bases). The CDR3 is 14 residues long. Trimming removed 4 bases at V and 5 bases at J, with 14 bases between. Germline V gene data show CDR1 as SGHDT and CDR2 as YYEEEE. The CDR3 region is CASSRSSAGDTQYF. The CDR3 DNA reads as TGTGCCAGCAGCCGCAGCTCGGCGGGAGATACGCAGTATTTT.

This clonotype was detected only a few times. The chain links TRBV3-1 to TRBJ1-1; the D gene is possibly TRBD1 (5 bases). The CDR3 runs 14 residues. Germline V CDR1 and CDR2: LGHDT, YNNKEL (reference sequence). Deletions cut 3 bases from V and 4 bases from J, with 12 bases between. The CDR3 region is CASSQDGGTTEAFF. CDR3 nucleotides: TGTGCCAGCAGCCAGGACGGGGGGACCACTGAAGCTTTCTTT.

The chain uses TRBV2 and TRBJ2-5; 7 nucleotides match TRBD1. The germline V gene encodes CDR1 SNHLY and CDR2 FYNNEI. The CDR3 runs to 14 residues. J gave up 5 bases and V 6 bases, and 9 bases lay outside the gene matches. DNA of the CDR3: TGTGCCAGCAGGGGGACAGCCGCCTCGGAGACCCAGTACTTC. Residues: CASRGTAASETQYF.

This clonotype turned up a few times. The CDR3 loop is CASRGQGLRQPQHF. DNA of the CDR3: TGTGCCAGCAGGGGACAGGGACTGCGACAGCCCCAGCATTTT. The chain is built from TRBV6-2 or TRBV6-3 and TRBJ1-5, with 9 bases that match TRBD1. The CDR3 length is 14 residues. J gave up 7 bases and V 6 bases, and 7 bases lay outside the gene matches. The germline V gene has CDR1 MNHEY and CDR2 SVGEGT.